The next 6 T cell receptor beta chains were all read from a single sample in a study of control samples from healthy donors and cancer patients. Clones were sequenced by immunoSEQ multiplex PCR, and TCRdb holds only the in-frame ones, with some missing. The data show about 140,000 clones, around 86% seen once. Sample: blood. These receptors all stem from a man aged 25-45 years in good health.

The rearrangement uses TRBV7-6 and TRBJ1-6; D ambiguous. Looked up from germline, CDR1 is SGHVS and CDR2 is FNYEAQ. With 4 bases removed from V and 6 bases from J, the gap between germline ends came to 19 bases. CDR3 length: 17 residues. In nucleotides, the CDR3 is TGTGCCAGCAGCTCGACGGTCCCCGTGAATCGTAATTCACCCCTCCACTTT. This sequence encodes CASSSTVPVNRNSPLHF. Combining the CDR3 with reference TRBV7-6 and TRBJ1-6 gives the whole variable domain GAGVSQSPRYKVTKRGQDVALRCDPISGHVSLYWYRQALGQGPEFLTYFNYEAQQDKSGLPNDRFSAERPEGSISTLTIQRTEQRDSAMYRCASSSTVPVNRNSPLHFGNGTRLTVT.

The CDR3 DNA follows: TGTGCCAGCAGTGGAACCGGGACTAGCGGGGCAAGCTCCTACGAGCAGTACTTC. Its translation: CASSGTGTSGASSYEQYF. V is TRBV27 and J is TRBJ2-7; 13 bases align to TRBD2. The germline V gene encodes CDR1 MNHEY and CDR2 SMNVEV (reference sequence). V was clipped by 5 bases and J by 0 bases; unmatched bases: 10. This CDR3 is 18 amino acids long.

The V and J genes are TRBV6-6 and TRBJ2-7, with D unresolved. The length of the CDR3 is 15 residues. The ends were cut back, 8 bases at V and 3 bases at J, with 20 bases in the middle. Germline values: CDR1 MNHNY, CDR2 SVGAGI (reference sequence). The CDR3 DNA sequence: TGTGCCAGCGAGAGCGCCCCGACGGAAGGCTACGAGCAGTACTTC. Translating gives CASESAPTEGYEQYF.

The chain carries TRBV19 and TRBJ1-2; a weak D match, TRBD1 (6 bases). The germline V gene has CDR1 LNHDA and CDR2 SQIVND (reference sequence). The CDR3 totals 14 residues. With 6 bases removed from V and 2 bases from J, the gap between germline ends came to 13 bases. This CDR3 is CASSKGQQNYGYTF. CDR3 nucleotide sequence: TGTGCCAGTAGCAAAGGACAGCAAAACTATGGCTACACCTTC.

The CDR3 is CATKEGTGGSKMRYEQYF. The CDR3 DNA follows: TGTGCCACCAAAGAGGGGACAGGGGGTAGTAAGATGCGGTACGAGCAGTACTTC. J is TRBJ2-7 and V is TRBV24-1; 11 nucleotides agree with TRBD1. Looked up from germline, CDR1 is KGHDR and CDR2 is SFDVKD. The V and J ends lost 8 bases and 4 bases, in that order; junction bases with no gene match: 18. The length of the CDR3 is 18 residues.

This clone was seen a few times. The CDR3 coding sequence is TGTGCCAGCAGCCCGACTAGCGGAAACACCGGGGAGCTGTTTTTT. Its protein is CASSPTSGNTGELFF. The chain employs TRBV7-3 and TRBJ2-2; TRBD2 aligns across 9 bases. V shed 5 bases, J shed 2 bases, and the junction held 3 bases outside the gene matches. This CDR3 has 15 residues. The germline V gene has CDR1 SGHTA and CDR2 FQGTGA. The entire variable domain, with the rest obtained from reference TRBV7-3 and TRBJ2-2, is as follows: GAGVSQTPSNKVTEKGKYVELRCDPISGHTALYWYRQSLGQGPEFLIYFQGTGAADDSGLPNDRFFAVRPEGSVSTLKIQRTERGDSAVYLCASSPTSGNTGELFFGEGSRLTVL.